This entry describes one T cell receptor beta chain. This sample includes further DNA sequences coding for the same CDR3. In the original analysis: Reference gene primers were amplified, and this amplification served to estimate nucleated cell counts. Clones were read by immunoSEQ multiplex PCR, and TCRdb kept only the in-frame ones, dropping some. V and J calls and clone size come straight from that table; D and trimming were deduced from the DNA. Of around 250,000 clones listed, roughly 85% are singletons. The data derive from a study of blood T cell repertoires in COVID-19. Study-level information: Both acute and convalescent COVID-19 samples were obtained from the United States, Italy and Spain. PBMCs, B-cell-depleted T cells, or T cells were the source of the cDNA or gDNA that made up the material.

Germline V lookup: CDR1 SEHNR, CDR2 FQNEAQ (reference sequence). Trimming left V 3 bases short and J 5 bases short, with 10 bases between. CDR3 size: 13 residues. The receptor comes from a man between 50 and 59 years old with active or convalescent COVID-19. The chain joins TRBV7-9 to TRBJ2-5, with a weak D call TRBD2 (6 bases). The sample consisted of peripheral blood. The CDR3 DNA reads TGTGCCAGCAGCTTTCGGGAGCGGGAGACCCAGTACTTC. Its translation: CASSFRERETQYF. The full variable domain, in which reference TRBV7-9 and TRBJ2-5 provide the parts outside the CDR3, is DTGVSQNPRHKITKRGQNVTFRCDPISEHNRLYWYRQTLGQGPEFLTYFQNEAQLEKSRLLSDRFSAERPKGSFSTLEIQRTEQGDSAMYLCASSFRERETQYFGPGTRLLVL.